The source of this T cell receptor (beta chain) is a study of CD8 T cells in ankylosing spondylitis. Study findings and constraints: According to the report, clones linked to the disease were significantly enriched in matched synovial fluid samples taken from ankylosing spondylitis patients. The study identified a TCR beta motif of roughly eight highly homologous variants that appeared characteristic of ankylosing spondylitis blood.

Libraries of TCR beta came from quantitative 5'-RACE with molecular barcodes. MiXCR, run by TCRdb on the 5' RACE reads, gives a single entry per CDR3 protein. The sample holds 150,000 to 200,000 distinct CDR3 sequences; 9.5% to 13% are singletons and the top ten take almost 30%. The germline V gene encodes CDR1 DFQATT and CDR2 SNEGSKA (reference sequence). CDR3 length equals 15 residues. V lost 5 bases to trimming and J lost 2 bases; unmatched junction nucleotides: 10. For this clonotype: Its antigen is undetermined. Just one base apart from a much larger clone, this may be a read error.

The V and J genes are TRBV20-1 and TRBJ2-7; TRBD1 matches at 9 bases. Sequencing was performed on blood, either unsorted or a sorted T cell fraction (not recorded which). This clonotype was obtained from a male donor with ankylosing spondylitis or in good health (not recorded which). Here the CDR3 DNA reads TGCAGTGCTGGTGGCCTCTGGGACAGGGCCTACGAGCAGTACTTC. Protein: CSAGGLWDRAYEQYF.